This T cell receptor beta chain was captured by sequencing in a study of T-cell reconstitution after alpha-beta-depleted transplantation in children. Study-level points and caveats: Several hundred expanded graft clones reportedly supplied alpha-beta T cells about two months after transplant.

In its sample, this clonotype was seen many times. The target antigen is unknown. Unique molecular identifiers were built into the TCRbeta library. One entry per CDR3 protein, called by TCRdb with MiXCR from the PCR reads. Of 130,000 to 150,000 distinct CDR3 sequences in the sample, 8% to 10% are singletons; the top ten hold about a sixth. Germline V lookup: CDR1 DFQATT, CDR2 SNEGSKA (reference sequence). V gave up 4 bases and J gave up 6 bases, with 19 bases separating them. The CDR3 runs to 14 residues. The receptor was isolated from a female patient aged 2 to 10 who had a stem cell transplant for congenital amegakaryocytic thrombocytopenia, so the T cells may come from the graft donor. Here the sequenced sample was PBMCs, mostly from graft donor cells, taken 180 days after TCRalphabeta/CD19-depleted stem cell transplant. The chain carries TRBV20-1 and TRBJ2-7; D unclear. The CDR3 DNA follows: TGCAGTGCTACAATAGTCGCAGGTCACAGCGAGCAGTACTTC. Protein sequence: CSATIVAGHSEQYF.